The rows below give T cell receptor beta chains drawn from one sample of a study of blood T cell repertoires in COVID-19. The table came from immunoSEQ multiplex PCR; TCRdb's copy has only in-frame clones and leaves some out. The sample has about 310,000 clones, about nine tenths seen once. Specimen: peripheral blood. The source is a man between 45 and 60 years old with active or convalescent COVID-19. Both conserved end residues are part of each CDR3. The D gene is left open where the match is weak. Some rows mark clone size as missing; the rest say once, few, many or name a class of expanded clone.

v_gene: TRBV27; d_gene: -; j_gene: TRBJ2-7; abundance: few; CDR3aa: CASSLWEGVGEQYF; CDR3nt: TGTGCCAGCAGTTTATGGGAGGGGGTCGGCGAGCAGTACTTC
v_gene: TRBV7-9; d_gene: -; j_gene: TRBJ1-1; abundance: few; CDR3aa: CASSSTAGAFF; CDR3nt: TGTGCCAGCAGCTCAACAGCGGGAGCTTTCTTT
v_gene: TRBV15; d_gene: TRBD1; j_gene: TRBJ2-7; abundance: -; CDR3aa: CATSREGQGSYEQYF; CDR3nt: TGTGCCACCAGCAGAGAGGGACAGGGATCCTACGAGCAGTACTTC
v_gene: TRBV5-6; d_gene: TRBD2; j_gene: TRBJ2-3; abundance: many; CDR3aa: CASSLGPSGRPLSTDTQYF; CDR3nt: TGTGCCAGCAGCTTGGGCCCTAGCGGGAGGCCCCTTAGCACAGATACGCAGTATTTT
v_gene: TRBV5-1; d_gene: TRBD2; j_gene: TRBJ2-7; abundance: -; CDR3aa: CASSYGTSASYEQYF; CDR3nt: TGCGCCAGCAGCTACGGGACTAGCGCCTCCTACGAGCAGTACTTC
v_gene: TRBV19; d_gene: -; j_gene: TRBJ1-4; abundance: -; CDR3aa: CASSMRGTDEKLFF; CDR3nt: TGTGCCAGTAGTATGCGGGGGACTGACGAAAAACTGTTTTTT
v_gene: TRBV28; d_gene: TRBD1; j_gene: TRBJ1-4; abundance: once; CDR3aa: CASSLQGAQGEKLFF; CDR3nt: TGTGCCAGCAGTTTGCAGGGGGCACAGGGTGAAAAACTGTTTTTT
v_gene: TRBV6-4; d_gene: TRBD1; j_gene: TRBJ1-5; abundance: -; CDR3aa: CASSLTGDSNQPQHF; CDR3nt: TGTGCCAGCAGTCTGACAGGGGATAGCAATCAGCCCCAGCATTTT
v_gene: TRBV7-2; d_gene: -; j_gene: TRBJ2-2; abundance: -; CDR3aa: CASSFLAPGELFF; CDR3nt: TGTGCCAGCAGCTTTCTAGCGCCCGGGGAGCTGTTTTTT
v_gene: TRBV30; d_gene: TRBD2; j_gene: TRBJ2-1; abundance: -; CDR3aa: CAWSVRAGGNNEQFF; CDR3nt: TGTGCCTGGAGTGTACGAGCGGGGGGGAACAATGAGCAGTTCTTC
v_gene: TRBV4-1; d_gene: TRBD1; j_gene: TRBJ1-1; abundance: -; CDR3aa: CASSQTRTGGHTNTEAFF; CDR3nt: TGCGCCAGCAGCCAAACCAGGACAGGGGGCCACACGAACACTGAAGCTTTCTTT
v_gene: TRBV24-1; d_gene: -; j_gene: TRBJ2-1; abundance: -; CDR3aa: CATSDLNPLTYNEQFF; CDR3nt: TGTGCCACCAGTGATTTGAATCCACTAACCTACAATGAGCAGTTCTTC
v_gene: TRBV4-3; d_gene: TRBD1; j_gene: TRBJ1-2; abundance: -; CDR3aa: CASSRAGTGLVPYGYTF; CDR3nt: TGCGCCAGCAGCCGCGCCGGGACAGGGCTTGTGCCTTATGGCTACACCTTC
v_gene: TRBV9; d_gene: TRBD2; j_gene: TRBJ2-7; abundance: once; CDR3aa: CASSVSGASYEQYF; CDR3nt: TGTGCCAGCAGCGTTAGCGGGGCCTCCTACGAGCAGTACTTC
v_gene: TRBV6-5; d_gene: -; j_gene: TRBJ2-7; abundance: few; CDR3aa: CASSGRSGYEQYF; CDR3nt: TGTGCCAGCAGCGGCAGGAGCGGCTACGAGCAGTACTTC
v_gene: TRBV7-9; d_gene: -; j_gene: TRBJ2-1; abundance: -; CDR3aa: CASSLAGGGNEQFF; CDR3nt: TGTGCCAGCAGCTTAGCGGGTGGGGGGAATGAGCAGTTCTTC
v_gene: TRBV27; d_gene: -; j_gene: TRBJ2-7; abundance: -; CDR3aa: CASGGWAERYEQYF; CDR3nt: TGTGCCAGCGGGGGGTGGGCGGAACGCTACGAGCAGTACTTC
v_gene: TRBV4-1; d_gene: TRBD2; j_gene: TRBJ2-3; abundance: -; CDR3aa: CASSQKRGGDTDTQYF; CDR3nt: TGCGCCAGCAGCCAAAAGCGGGGGGGGGACACAGATACGCAGTATTTT
v_gene: TRBV19; d_gene: -; j_gene: TRBJ2-1; abundance: once; CDR3aa: CASSIGGGWLGEQFF; CDR3nt: TGTGCCAGTAGTATAGGTGGGGGGTGGTTGGGTGAGCAGTTCTTC
v_gene: TRBV4-3; d_gene: TRBD2; j_gene: TRBJ2-7; abundance: few; CDR3aa: CASSQELLAGNYEQYF; CDR3nt: TGCGCCAGCAGCCAAGAGCTACTAGCGGGGAACTACGAGCAGTACTTC
v_gene: TRBV6-5; d_gene: TRBD1; j_gene: TRBJ2-7; abundance: -; CDR3aa: CASSQGTVLGEQYF; CDR3nt: TGTGCCAGCAGCCAAGGGACAGTTCTTGGCGAGCAGTACTTC
v_gene: TRBV4-1; d_gene: TRBD1; j_gene: TRBJ1-6; abundance: -; CDR3aa: CASSQDNRGDSPLHF; CDR3nt: TGCGCCAGCAGCCAAGATAACAGGGGTGATTCACCCCTCCACTTT
v_gene: TRBV11-2; d_gene: TRBD2; j_gene: TRBJ2-7; abundance: -; CDR3aa: CASSLTSGRSNPYYEQYF; CDR3nt: TGTGCCAGCAGCCTGACTAGCGGGAGATCAAATCCCTACTACGAGCAGTACTTC
v_gene: TRBV4-3; d_gene: -; j_gene: TRBJ2-4; abundance: -; CDR3aa: CASSQEGRAPKNIQYF; CDR3nt: TGCGCCAGCAGCCAAGAAGGGCGGGCTCCCAAAAACATTCAGTACTTC
v_gene: TRBV6-6; d_gene: -; j_gene: TRBJ2-7; abundance: -; CDR3aa: CASSMKGGTGNYEQYF; CDR3nt: TGTGCCAGCAGTATGAAGGGCGGTACAGGCAACTACGAGCAGTACTTC
v_gene: TRBV2; d_gene: TRBD1; j_gene: TRBJ1-2; abundance: -; CDR3aa: CASSAGQRYGYTF; CDR3nt: TGTGCCAGCAGTGCGGGACAGCGGTATGGCTACACCTTC